A selection of T cell receptor beta chains follows, all from one sample in a study of T cell repertoires in cytomegalovirus infection. Their target antigens are unknown. TCRdb used MiXCR to reprocess the reads, holding one entry per CDR3 protein. Among some 940,000 distinct CDR3 sequences, approximately 30% were seen once, and the ten largest hold around an eighth. The sequencing used cultured CD8+ T cells from PBMCs, collected from culture after CMV antigen stimulation. The receptors derive from a human donor in good health (CMV status not recorded). Some clones in this sample may be carry-over from other donors' samples. CDR3s include the opening cysteine and the closing phenylalanine or tryptophan. Fields, in order: D gene, V gene, clone size, J gene, CDR3 protein, CDR3 DNA. A D gene is named only where the DNA matches it firmly. Some rows have no size entry. The others give once, few or many, or a class for an expanded clone.

>-|TRBV6-5|many|TRBJ1-1
CASSYSREYTEAFF
TGTGCCAGCAGTTACTCCAGGGAGTACACTGAAGCTTTCTTT
>-|TRBV7-6|many|TRBJ1-1
CASSINTGPNTEAFF
TGTGCCAGCAGTATCAACACGGGCCCGAACACTGAAGCTTTCTTT
>TRBD1|TRBV7-6|-|TRBJ2-2
CASSYTGGADTGELFF
TGTGCCAGCAGCTATACAGGGGGCGCGGACACCGGGGAGCTGTTTTTT
>-|TRBV6-1|few|TRBJ2-5
CASSEWTGRETQYF
TGTGCCAGCAGTGAATGGACGGGCCGGGAGACCCAGTACTTC
>TRBD2|TRBV10-3|-|TRBJ2-1
CAIIQLERGGSLKSYNEQFF
TGTGCCATCATTCAACTAGAGCGGGGGGGCAGTCTTAAGTCCTACAATGAGCAGTTCTTC
>-|TRBV15|-|TRBJ1-2
CATSRARRDVDGYGYTF
TGTGCCACCAGCAGAGCCCGTCGGGACGTGGATGGCTATGGCTACACCTTC
>TRBD2|TRBV11-3|-|TRBJ2-1
CASSSFMGLEDDNEQFF
TGTGCCAGCAGCTCCTTCATGGGACTAGAAGACGACAATGAGCAGTTCTTC
>TRBD1|TRBV14|once|TRBJ1-2
CASSQDTGTAVNYGYTF
TGTGCCAGCAGCCAAGATACTGGGACAGCCGTCAACTATGGCTACACCTTC
>-|TRBV9|-|TRBJ2-5
CASSVEGPQETQYF
TGTGCCAGCAGCGTAGAGGGGCCTCAAGAGACCCAGTACTTC
>-|TRBV19|few|TRBJ2-1
CASSIAGRNNEQFF
TGTGCCAGTAGTATAGCGGGCAGAAACAATGAGCAGTTCTTC
>TRBD2|TRBV20-1|few|TRBJ2-1
CSAFERGGSRHEQFF
TGCAGTGCCTTTGAGCGGGGGGGCAGTCGGCATGAGCAGTTCTTC
>-|TRBV7-8|few|TRBJ2-3
CASTKQIRGDTQYF
TGTGCCAGCACCAAACAGATCCGGGGGGATACGCAGTATTTT
>TRBD1|TRBV7-9|few|TRBJ2-5
CASSSELTGEETQYF
TGTGCCAGCAGCTCGGAGCTGACAGGGGAAGAGACCCAGTACTTC
>-|TRBV7-2|-|TRBJ1-2
CASSLEHLAGDGYTF
TGTGCCAGCAGCTTAGAACACTTAGCCGGGGATGGCTACACCTTC
>-|TRBV20-1|few|TRBJ2-1
CSAPGAYNEQFF
TGCAGTGCTCCCGGGGCCTACAATGAGCAGTTCTTC
>TRBD1|TRBV12-3/TRBV12-4|-|TRBJ2-1
CASSLGQGLYYNEQFF
TGTGCCAGCAGCCTAGGACAGGGTCTTTACTACAATGAGCAGTTCTTC
>TRBD1|TRBV27|-|TRBJ2-7
CASSLWGQGASYEQYF
TGTGCCAGCAGTTTATGGGGACAGGGGGCTTCCTACGAGCAGTACTTC
>-|TRBV7-2|many|TRBJ2-3
CASSLEGGLPDTQYF
TGTGCCAGCAGCTTAGAGGGGGGCCTGCCAGATACGCAGTATTTT
>-|TRBV5-6|-|TRBJ1-5
CASSRSRARNQPQHF
TGTGCCAGCAGCCGATCAAGAGCCAGGAACCAGCCCCAGCATTTT
>-|TRBV12-3/TRBV12-4|few|TRBJ1-1
CASSLAREVSEAFF
TGTGCCAGCAGTTTAGCGCGCGAGGTCTCTGAAGCTTTCTTT
>-|TRBV12-3/TRBV12-4|-|TRBJ2-5
CASSSPRPGEQETQYF
TGTGCCAGCAGTTCCCCGAGGCCCGGGGAACAAGAGACCCAGTACTTC
>-|TRBV4-2|few|TRBJ1-2
CASSQDREDGYTF
TGTGCCAGCAGCCAAGACAGGGAGGATGGCTACACCTTC
>-|TRBV6-5|few|TRBJ2-1
CASSYSLLTTSGDEQFF
TGTGCCAGCAGTTACTCTCTACTGACCACTTCGGGCGATGAGCAGTTCTTC
>TRBD2|TRBV4-1|-|TRBJ2-2
CASRGLAGGRNTGEPFF
TGCGCCAGCAGAGGACTAGCGGGGGGGCGGAACACCGGGGAGCCGTTTTTT
>-|TRBV12-3/TRBV12-4|many|TRBJ2-5
CASSFPLAGAETQYF
TGTGCCAGCAGTTTTCCCCTCGCGGGGGCAGAGACCCAGTACTTC
>TRBD2|TRBV10-3|few|TRBJ2-1
CAIQSYGTSAGWEQFF
TGTGCCATCCAAAGCTACGGGACTAGCGCCGGGTGGGAGCAGTTCTTC
>-|TRBV2|-|TRBJ2-3
CATRTGTDTQYF
TGTGCCACCCGGACAGGCACAGATACGCAGTATTTT
>-|TRBV12-3/TRBV12-4|-|TRBJ1-1
CASRPTDNTEAFF
TGTGCCAGCAGACCGACGGATAACACTGAAGCTTTCTTT
>TRBD1|TRBV7-9|many|TRBJ1-1
CASSLKGTGVGFTEAFF
TGTGCCAGCAGCTTAAAGGGGACAGGGGTAGGTTTTACTGAAGCTTTCTTT
>TRBD1|TRBV5-4|few|TRBJ1-1
CASKTGDTEAFF
TGTGCCAGCAAGACAGGGGACACTGAAGCTTTCTTT
>-|TRBV14|-|TRBJ2-7
CASSQDGGPYEQYF
TGTGCCAGCAGCCAAGATGGGGGACCCTACGAGCAGTACTTC
>-|TRBV12-3/TRBV12-4|few|TRBJ1-2
CASSWGGDGYTF
TGTGCCAGCAGTTGGGGAGGGGATGGCTACACCTTC
>-|TRBV20-1|-|TRBJ2-1
CSARGWGASYNEQFF
TGCAGTGCTAGAGGATGGGGGGCGTCCTACAATGAGCAGTTCTTC
>-|TRBV2|-|TRBJ1-2
CASSGGREGANYGYTF
TGTGCCAGCAGTGGAGGAAGGGAGGGTGCGAACTATGGCTACACCTTC
>-|TRBV15|-|TRBJ2-7
CATSRDRASTSEQYF
TGTGCCACCAGCAGAGATAGGGCTAGCACAAGCGAGCAGTACTTC
>-|TRBV7-9|few|TRBJ1-4
CASSLGVRKLFF
TGTGCCAGCAGCTTAGGGGTTCGAAAACTGTTTTTT
>-|TRBV3-1|-|TRBJ2-1
CASSPPGIDEQFF
TGTGCCAGCAGCCCTCCCGGGATCGATGAGCAGTTCTTC
>-|TRBV4-1|-|TRBJ1-2
CASSPRDGAAYGYTF
TGCGCCAGCAGCCCCAGGGATGGAGCAGCCTATGGCTACACCTTC
>-|TRBV6-8|-|TRBJ1-5
CASSYGSFQPQHF
TGTGCCAGCAGTTACGGTTCTTTTCAGCCCCAGCATTTT
>-|TRBV6-5|-|TRBJ2-4
CASSYEGWAAKNIQYF
TGTGCCAGCAGTTACGAGGGGTGGGCAGCCAAAAACATTCAGTACTTC
>TRBD1|TRBV7-9|few|TRBJ1-1
CASSFSGTGGTEAFF
TGTGCCAGCAGCTTCTCCGGGACAGGGGGAACTGAAGCTTTCTTT
>TRBD2|TRBV7-2|many|TRBJ2-7
CASSHPLAGGRYEQYF
TGTGCCAGCAGCCATCCTTTAGCGGGGGGGAGGTACGAGCAGTACTTC
>-|TRBV6-2/TRBV6-3|few|TRBJ1-1
CASSKGQQLMNTEAFF
TGTGCCAGCAGTAAGGGCCAGCAACTAATGAACACTGAAGCTTTCTTT
>-|TRBV27|-|TRBJ1-1
CASSLSRWNTEAFF
TGTGCCAGCAGTTTATCGAGGTGGAACACTGAAGCTTTCTTT
>-|TRBV7-6|few|TRBJ2-5
CASSLDPGGPKKETQYF
TGTGCCAGCAGCTTAGACCCGGGCGGTCCTAAAAAAGAGACCCAGTACTTC
>TRBD1|TRBV7-9|-|TRBJ2-1
CASSFAGQGAYNEQFF
TGTGCCAGCAGCTTCGCGGGACAGGGGGCGTACAATGAGCAGTTCTTC
>-|TRBV6-2/TRBV6-3|-|TRBJ1-1
CASSWLQAGDTEAFF
TGTGCCAGCAGTTGGCTCCAGGCTGGGGACACTGAAGCTTTCTTT
>-|TRBV19|-|TRBJ2-7
CASSIKESGVTYEQYF
TGTGCCAGTAGTATCAAGGAGTCAGGGGTAACGTACGAGCAGTACTTC